This entry is about one T cell receptor (beta chain). This sample was taken from a study of cytomegalovirus exposure and HLA in healthy donors. PCR primers comprised 60 Vbeta and 13 Jbeta primers. Using immunoSEQ multiplex PCR, the repertoire was profiled, and TCRdb retains in-frame clones only, with some absent. This table has 60,000 to 80,000 clones, roughly three quarters appearing once. The CDR3 is 16 amino acids. Germline values: CDR1 MGHDK, CDR2 SYGVNS. V dropped 3 bases and J dropped 0 bases, with 9 bases sitting between them. Sequencing input: PBMCs. The sequence derives from a woman in her 30s in good health and CMV-seronegative. The rearrangement joins TRBV25-1 to TRBJ2-6, with D uncertain. Written as DNA, the CDR3 is TGTGCCAGCAGTGAGACTGCCATCTCTGGGGCCAACGTCCTGACTTTC. This encodes CASSETAISGANVLTF.